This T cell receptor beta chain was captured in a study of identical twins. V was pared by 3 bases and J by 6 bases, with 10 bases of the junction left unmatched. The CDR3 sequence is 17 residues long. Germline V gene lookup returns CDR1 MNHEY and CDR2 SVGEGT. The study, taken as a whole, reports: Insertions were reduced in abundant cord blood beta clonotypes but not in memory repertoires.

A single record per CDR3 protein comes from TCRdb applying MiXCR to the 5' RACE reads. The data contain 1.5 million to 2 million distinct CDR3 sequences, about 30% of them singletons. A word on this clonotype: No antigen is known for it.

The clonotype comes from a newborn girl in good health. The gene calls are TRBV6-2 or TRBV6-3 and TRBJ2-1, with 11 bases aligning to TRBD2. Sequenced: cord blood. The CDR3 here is CASSYEAGTSGCNEQFF. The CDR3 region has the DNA TGTGCCAGCAGTTATGAAGCCGGGACTAGCGGCTGCAATGAGCAGTTCTTC.